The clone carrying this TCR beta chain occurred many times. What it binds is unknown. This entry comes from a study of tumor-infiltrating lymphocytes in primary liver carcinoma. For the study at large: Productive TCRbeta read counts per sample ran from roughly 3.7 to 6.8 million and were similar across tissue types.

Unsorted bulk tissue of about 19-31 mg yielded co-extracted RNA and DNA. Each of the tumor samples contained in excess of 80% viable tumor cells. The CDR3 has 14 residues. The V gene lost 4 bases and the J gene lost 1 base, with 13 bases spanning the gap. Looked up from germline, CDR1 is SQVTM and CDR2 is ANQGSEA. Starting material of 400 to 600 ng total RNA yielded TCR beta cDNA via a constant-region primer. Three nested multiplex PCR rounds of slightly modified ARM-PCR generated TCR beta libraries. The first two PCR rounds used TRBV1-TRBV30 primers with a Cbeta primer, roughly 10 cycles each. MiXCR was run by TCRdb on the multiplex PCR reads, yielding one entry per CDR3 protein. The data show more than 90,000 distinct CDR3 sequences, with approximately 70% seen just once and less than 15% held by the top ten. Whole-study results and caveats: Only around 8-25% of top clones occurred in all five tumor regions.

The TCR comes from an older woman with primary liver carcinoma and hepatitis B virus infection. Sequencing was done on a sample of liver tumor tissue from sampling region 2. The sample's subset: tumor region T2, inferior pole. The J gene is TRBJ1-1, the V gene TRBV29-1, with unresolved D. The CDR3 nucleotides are TGCAGCGTTGGGTGGGGTCCTCGGAACACTGAAGCTTTCTTT. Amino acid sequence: CSVGWGPRNTEAFF.